What follows are 10 T cell receptor beta chains derived from one specimen sequenced in a study of blood T cells in healthy people across ages. Through a sample-barcoded 5' primer and a J-beta primer mix, a second PCR was run for about 6 to 11 cycles. One entry per CDR3 protein, called by TCRdb with MiXCR from the 5' RACE reads. The sample has 1.5 million to 2 million distinct CDR3 sequences, 35% to 50% seen once; the top ten hold under 25%. The sequenced sample consisted of blood. Source of these receptors: a human donor in good health.

The chain combines TRBV5-1 with TRBJ2-4, with a possible D match to TRBD1 (6 bases). Gene TRBJ2-7 matches the end of the DNA better, so the J call may be wrong. The CDR3 runs to 15 residues. CDR1 is SGHRS, CDR2 YFSETQ, per germline. CDR3 residues: CASSLALTGQYEQYF. CDR3 sequence (DNA): TGCGCCAGCAGCTTGGCCTTGACAGGTCAATACGAGCAGTACTTC.

The rearrangement joins TRBV29-1 to TRBJ2-3; no firm D call. This CDR3 has 15 amino acids. Germline CDR1 reads SQVTM; CDR2 reads ANQGSEA. The CDR3 coding sequence is TGCAACGTCGGGTTTGGCTCCGTGATTGCAGATACGCAGTATTTT. Residues: CNVGFGSVIADTQYF.

This chain links TRBV29-1 with TRBJ1-2; D not certain. Trimming removed 6 bases from V and 4 bases from J, with 21 bases in between. CDR3 size: 15 residues. Per germline, CDR1 SQVTM and CDR2 ANQGSEA. In nucleotides, the CDR3 is TGCAGCGTAGCCCCCGGTATGGGGTTCGGCTATGGCTACACCTTC. As protein: CSVAPGMGFGYGYTF.

This clonotype was observed a few times. The gene calls are TRBV6-2 or TRBV6-3 and TRBJ2-3; D not resolved. The germline V and J ends were trimmed by 2 bases and 4 bases, with 19 bases remaining between them. CDR3 length equals 17 residues. The germline V gene encodes CDR1 MNHEY and CDR2 SVGEGT. The CDR3 loop is CASSYPPQDFPADTQYF. CDR3 nucleotide sequence: TGTGCCAGCAGTTACCCCCCGCAGGATTTTCCCGCAGATACGCAGTATTTT.

The chain has TRBV4-3 and TRBJ1-2; 7 bases match TRBD1. Germline CDR1 and CDR2: LGHNA and YSLEER. The junction had 4 bases not matched to a gene; V was cut back by 3 bases and J by 6 bases. The CDR3 is made up of 13 amino acids. This CDR3 reads CASSHQGGNGYTF. The CDR3, as DNA: TGCGCCAGCAGCCATCAGGGGGGTAATGGCTACACCTTC.

The gene calls are TRBV20-1 and TRBJ2-5; either TRBD1 or TRBD2 may fit D (5 bases each). The germline V gene has CDR1 DFQATT and CDR2 SNEGSKA (reference sequence). V was cut by 5 bases and J by 0 bases, with 16 bases left in between. There are 15 residues in the CDR3. CDR3 residues: CSAGGAGRYQETQYF. DNA of the CDR3: TGCAGTGCTGGGGGTGCGGGCAGGTACCAAGAGACCCAGTACTTC.

As for this clonotype: A much bigger clone sits one base away, suggesting this may be a read error. The gene calls are TRBV7-8 and TRBJ2-3; possibly TRBD1 or TRBD2 for D (5 bases each). This CDR3 contains 17 residues. Germline V gene data show CDR1 as SGHVS and CDR2 as FQNEAQ. Trimming pared 6 bases from V and 1 base from J, leaving 20 bases between. The CDR3 sequence: CASSPNGGAEGTDTQYF. The CDR3 DNA is TGTGCCAGCAGTCCAAATGGGGGAGCAGAGGGCACAGATACGCAGTATTTT.

The gene calls are TRBV5-6 and TRBJ2-1; D gene uncertain. V was trimmed by 3 bases and J by 10 bases, leaving 11 bases between them. In germline, CDR1 is SGHDT, CDR2 YYEEEE. This CDR3 has 12 amino acids. Written as DNA, the CDR3 is TGTGCCAGCAGCTCAACCAATTACGAGCAGTTCTTC. As protein: CASSSTNYEQFF.

The chain joins TRBV7-9 to TRBJ1-3; weak D call: TRBD1 (5 bases). V was trimmed by 2 bases and J by 6 bases, leaving 17 bases between them. CDR1 and CDR2 from the germline V gene are SEHNR and FQNEAQ (reference sequence). The CDR3 totals 16 residues. As DNA, the CDR3 is TGTGCCAGCAGCTTAACCCCGATGAAGGGGCCAAACACCATATATTTT. Translated: CASSLTPMKGPNTIYF.

This clonotype was seen once. This chain uses TRBV7-9 with TRBJ2-3; 9 positions agree with TRBD1. V dropped 5 bases and J dropped 0; count of bases not matched to a gene: 6. Germline assignment: CDR1 SEHNR and CDR2 FQNEAQ (reference sequence). The CDR3 runs to 16 residues. CDR3 bases: TGTGCCAGCAGCACCGGGACAGGGATAAGCACAGATACGCAGTATTTT. Protein sequence: CASSTGTGISTDTQYF.